A single sample gave rise to the 25 T cell receptor beta chains below, sequenced in a study of persistence of HIV-infected CD4 T cells. These receptors' targets are unknown. Cells were stimulated nonspecifically with anti-CD3/anti-CD28 magnetic beads. Sorting selected CD4+ T cells upregulating both CD40 ligand and CD69. The libraries were made with immunoSEQ version 4 in survey mode. Sequenced by immunoSEQ multiplex PCR; TCRdb stores in-frame clones only, minus some. The repertoire holds 37,000 or so clones, with roughly 87% as singletons. Here the sequenced sample was CD4+ T cells sorted from PBMCs after roughly 18-hour stimulation, taken from a patient who received antiretroviral therapy. These receptors were taken from an adult man with HIV who was CMV-seropositive.

This rearrangement joins TRBV7-6 to TRBJ1-5; D is uncertain. CDR3 length: 14 amino acids. CDR1 and CDR2 (germline): SGHVS, FNYEAQ. Trimming left V 1 base short and J 5 bases short, with 9 bases between. CDR3 in amino acids: CASSLEGSDQPQHF. CDR3 DNA: TGTGCCAGCAGCTTAGAGGGAAGCGATCAGCCCCAGCATTTT.

The rearrangement links TRBV2 to TRBJ1-5; perhaps TRBD1 as D (5 bases). Germline V gene sequence: CDR1 SNHLY, CDR2 FYNNEI. The V and J ends lost 5 bases and 3 bases respectively, with 14 bases between them. The CDR3 length is 15 residues. This CDR3 is CASSRTRGYNQPQHF. In nucleotides, the CDR3 is TGTGCCAGCAGTCGCACCCGGGGGTACAATCAGCCCCAGCATTTT.

This rearrangement joins TRBV7-8 to TRBJ2-7; D uncertain. Germline lookup yields CDR1 SGHVS and CDR2 FQNEAQ. Between the trimmed V and J ends, which lost 5 bases and 6 bases, there was a span of 17 bases. The CDR3 covers 14 residues. The CDR3 DNA sequence: TGTGCCAGCAGCCGAGGTCCCCTCTGGGGCGAGCAGTACTTC. It is translated as CASSRGPLWGEQYF.

The chain combines TRBV5-5 with TRBJ1-1, with 7 bases fitting TRBD1. The junction had 5 bases not matched to a gene; V was cut back by 2 bases and J by 4 bases. The CDR3 runs 14 residues. Germline V gene sequence: CDR1 SGHKS, CDR2 YYEKEE (reference sequence). The CDR3 region has the DNA TGTGCCAGCAGCTTAGGGGGCTTGGCCACTGAAGCTTTCTTT. Translated, it gives CASSLGGLATEAFF. The full variable domain, rest sourced from reference TRBV5-5 and TRBJ1-1, is DAGVTQSPTHLIKTRGQQVTLRCSPISGHKSVSWYQQVLGQGPQFIFQYYEKEERGRGNFPDRFSARQFPNYSSELNVNALLLGDSALYLCASSLGGLATEAFFGQGTRLTVV.

V gene TRBV7-2 combines with J gene TRBJ2-5; maybe TRBD1 (6 bases). The V and J ends lost 5 bases and 2 bases respectively, with 15 bases between them. Germline V gives CDR1 SGHTA, CDR2 FQGNSA. The length of the CDR3 is 15 residues. CDR3 region: CASSAGQSIQETQYF. For the CDR3, the DNA is TGTGCCAGCAGCGCCGGACAGAGTATACAAGAGACCCAGTACTTC.

The CDR3 loop is CASSLDGGSYNEQFF. CDR3 DNA sequence: TGCGCCAGCAGCTTGGATGGGGGTTCCTACAATGAGCAGTTCTTC. The rearrangement links TRBV5-1 to TRBJ2-1; D is perhaps TRBD1 or TRBD2 (5 bases each). V was shortened by 0 bases and J by 1 base, with 8 bases between the two germline ends. There are 15 residues in the CDR3. Germline V gives CDR1 SGHRS, CDR2 YFSETQ.

The chain carries TRBV3-1 (or the pseudogene TRBV3-2) and TRBJ2-2; no firm D call. Trimming took off 1 base at V and 3 bases at J, with 12 bases between the two ends. There are 16 residues in the CDR3. CDR1 LGHDT and CDR2 YNNKEL come from the germline V gene (reference sequence). The CDR3 coding sequence is TGTGCCAGCAGCCAAGTCCTTGCGACCGACACCGGGGAGCTGTTTTTT. Translated, it gives CASSQVLATDTGELFF.

The chain is built from TRBV11-3 and TRBJ2-3; D not certain. Germline CDR1 and CDR2: SGHNT and YENEEA. This CDR3 has 13 amino acids. The V end was cut by 4 bases, the J end by 2 bases, with 7 bases between. CDR3 sequence: CASSSTHTDTQYF. For the CDR3, the DNA is TGTGCCAGCAGCTCTACCCACACAGATACGCAGTATTTT.

The count of this clone is one. The rearrangement links TRBV4-1 to TRBJ2-4; possible D gene TRBD2, 5 bases. V was shortened by 1 base and J by 2 bases, with 9 bases between the two germline ends. This CDR3 region has 15 residues. CDR1 and CDR2 (germline): MGHRA, YSYEKL. CDR3 protein: CASSQGPGSKNIQYF. In DNA, the CDR3 is TGCGCCAGCAGCCAAGGTCCGGGGTCCAAAAACATTCAGTACTTC.

This clone was recorded only once. The chain carries TRBV18 and TRBJ1-4; TRBD1 agrees at 8 bases. Germline trimming cut 4 bases from V and 6 bases from J; bases unmatched to any gene: 7. The germline CDR1 and CDR2 sequences are KGHSH and LQKENI. This CDR3 comprises 15 residues. The CDR3: CASSLRTGKDEKLFF. Here the CDR3 DNA reads TGTGCCAGCTCACTACGGACAGGGAAAGATGAAAAACTGTTTTTT.

The chain links TRBV10-3 to TRBJ2-5; the D is unclear. Germline-derived CDR1 and CDR2 are ENHRY and SYGVKD. The V end lost 2 bases, the J end lost 4 bases, and 2 bases lay between the germline ends. The CDR3 length is 11 residues. CDR3 DNA sequence: TGTGCCATCAGTGAGAGAGAGACCCAGTACTTC. This translates into CAISERETQYF.

The chain has TRBV3-1 (or the pseudogene TRBV3-2) and TRBJ2-7; D may correspond to TRBD1 or TRBD2 (7 bases each). The V end was cut by 3 bases, the J end by 8 bases, with 23 bases between. Germline V CDR1 and CDR2: LGHDT, YNNKEL (reference sequence). There are 16 residues in the CDR3. CDR3 loop: CASSHRGSGDLRKQYF. As DNA, the CDR3 is TGTGCCAGCAGCCACAGGGGGAGCGGGGATCTACGTAAGCAGTACTTC.

This clone was seen a few times. This rearrangement joins TRBV5-6 to TRBJ2-1; perhaps TRBD1 as D (7 bases). This CDR3 contains 15 residues. Germline V lookup: CDR1 SGHDT, CDR2 YYEEEE. Trimming removed 5 bases from V and 2 bases from J, with 14 bases in between. The DNA of the CDR3 is TGTGCCAGCAGATTGCAGGGGGGCCCCTACAATGAGCAGTTCTTC. Protein sequence: CASRLQGGPYNEQFF.

The chain carries TRBV9 and TRBJ1-2; tentatively, D is TRBD1 (5 bases). Trimming left V 3 bases short and J 2 bases short, with 11 bases between. The CDR3 runs 14 residues. CDR1 SGDLS and CDR2 YYNGEE come from the germline V gene. The CDR3 region has the DNA TGTGCCAGCAGCGGAACGCAGGGCAACTATGGCTACACCTTC. As protein: CASSGTQGNYGYTF.

The chain carries TRBV7-2 and TRBJ2-7; 7 bases agree with TRBD2. The CDR3 totals 15 residues. V lost 2 bases, J lost 2 bases, and 6 bases stayed unmatched. Germline V lookup: CDR1 SGHTA, CDR2 FQGNSA. As DNA, the CDR3 is TGTGCCAGCAGCTTATTGGTCGGGAGGACCTACGAGCAGTACTTC. This sequence encodes CASSLLVGRTYEQYF.

The chain carries TRBV11-2 and TRBJ1-1; D unresolved. This CDR3 is built from 16 residues. Germline V gene lookup returns CDR1 SGHAT and CDR2 FQNNGV. The V end lost 0 bases, the J end lost 4 bases, and 15 bases lay between the germline ends. The CDR3 loop reads CASSLEFIGRSTEAFF. The CDR3 region has the DNA TGTGCCAGCAGCTTAGAGTTTATAGGCAGGAGCACTGAAGCTTTCTTT. The full variable domain, completed using reference TRBV11-2 and TRBJ1-1, is EAGVAQSPRYKIIEKRQSVAFWCNPISGHATLYWYQQILGQGPKLLIQFQNNGVVDDSQLPKDRFSAERLKGVDSTLKIQPAKLEDSAVYLCASSLEFIGRSTEAFFGQGTRLTVV.

This rearrangement joins TRBV7-6 to TRBJ2-7; TRBD2 agrees at 8 bases. This CDR3 is 16 amino acids long. The germline V gene has CDR1 SGHVS and CDR2 FNYEAQ. J was trimmed by 0 bases and V by 2 bases; bases with no gene match: 6. The CDR3 sequence is CASSLQSGGLSYEQYF. The CDR3 DNA is TGTGCCAGCAGCTTACAGAGCGGGGGTCTCTCCTACGAGCAGTACTTC.

This sequence joins TRBV5-1 and TRBJ2-7; 12 bases agree with TRBD1. V shed 4 bases and J 4 bases; nucleotides not matched to a gene: 6. Germline V gene lookup returns CDR1 SGHRS and CDR2 YFSETQ. The CDR3 length is 15 residues. In DNA form, the CDR3 reads TGCGCCAGCAGCGTGGGACAGGGGGCAGGGTACGAGCAGTACTTC. This codes for CASSVGQGAGYEQYF.

The gene calls are TRBV5-5 and TRBJ1-5, with a possible D match to TRBD1 (6 bases). Germline lookup yields CDR1 SGHKS and CDR2 YYEKEE (reference sequence). This CDR3 contains 16 residues. Trimming took 4 bases from V and 1 from J, leaving 15 bases between them. The CDR3 DNA sequence: TGTGCCAGCAGCCGCGGTCAGGGGCAAAGCAATCAGCCCCAGCATTTT. This codes for CASSRGQGQSNQPQHF.

The genes are TRBV19 and TRBJ2-2; TRBD2 matches 13 bases. The CDR3 length is 17 residues. V lost 3 bases and J lost 4; bases outside the gene matches: 5. Germline V gene lookup returns CDR1 LNHDA and CDR2 SQIVND (reference sequence). This CDR3 reads CASSIPGLAGFTGELFF. The CDR3 DNA reads TGTGCCAGTAGTATTCCGGGACTAGCGGGATTCACCGGGGAGCTGTTTTTT.

The J gene is TRBJ2-6, the V gene TRBV19; 9 bases are a match to TRBD1. The V segment lost 7 bases and the J segment 0 bases; nucleotides outside the gene matches: 7. CDR1 is LNHDA, CDR2 SQIVND, per germline (reference sequence). The CDR3 sequence is 17 residues long. The CDR3 region is CASTKGTGHSGANVLTF. CDR3 in DNA: TGTGCCAGTACCAAAGGGACAGGGCACTCTGGGGCCAACGTCCTGACTTTC.

This clone was detected once. The chain combines TRBV5-5 with TRBJ1-1; D call uncertain. CDR1 and CDR2 (germline): SGHKS, YYEKEE (reference sequence). Trimming cost V 0 bases and J 5 bases, with 2 bases left between them. The CDR3 is made up of 11 amino acids. The CDR3 sequence is CASSLGTEAFF. CDR3 nucleotides: TGTGCCAGCAGCTTGGGAACTGAAGCTTTCTTT.

J is TRBJ2-7 and V is TRBV3-1 (or the pseudogene TRBV3-2); D is undetermined. The CDR3 is 15 residues long. V lost 3 bases and J 2 bases, leaving 14 bases between the germline ends. CDR1 LGHDT and CDR2 YNNKEL come from the germline V gene (reference sequence). The CDR3 DNA follows: TGTGCCAGCAGCCATGCCCAGCGCAAACCCTACGAGCAGTACTTC. It codes for CASSHAQRKPYEQYF.

The V and J genes are TRBV12-3 or TRBV12-4 and TRBJ1-2; D remains unclear. Trimming shortened V by 3 bases and J by 4 bases, and 6 bases separated the two germline ends. CDR3 length: 12 residues. The CDR3 spells CASSFAPYGYTF. CDR3 nucleotide sequence: TGTGCCAGCAGTTTTGCCCCCTATGGCTACACCTTC.

This chain links TRBV7-9 with TRBJ1-2; D remains ambiguous. The germline gives CDR1 SEHNR, CDR2 FQNEAQ (reference sequence). CDR3 length: 16 residues. V dropped 0 bases and J dropped 0 bases, with 11 bases sitting between them. CDR3 coding DNA: TGTGCCAGCAGCTTAGCTGGGGAGTTACCTAACTATGGCTACACCTTC. Translation: CASSLAGELPNYGYTF.